The clone carrying this T cell receptor (beta chain) was seen only a few times. Original processing methods: Nucleated cell counts were estimated from reference gene primer amplification. Repertoires were generated with immunoSEQ multiplex PCR, while TCRdb's copy carries only in-frame clones and drops some. D and trimming come from the DNA, and the V and J calls and clone size come from that table. The data show 200,000 or so clones, approximately 83% seen once. The entry originates in a study of blood T cell repertoires in COVID-19. Study information: Material from acute and convalescent COVID-19 was sourced from the United States, Italy and Spain. Sources were T cells, B-cell-depleted T cells, or PBMCs; the material itself was cDNA or gDNA.

V was clipped by 7 bases and J by 6 bases, with 12 bases between them. The CDR3 covers 12 residues. CDR1 is MNHEY, CDR2 SMNVEV, per germline (reference sequence). This sequence was found in a human donor with active or convalescent COVID-19. The donor label of this sample is uncertain. This chain uses TRBV27 with TRBJ1-1; D is undetermined. Sample: peripheral blood. In nucleotides, the CDR3 is TGTGCCAGCACCGCGGGGAGGGCTGAAGCTTTCTTT. Protein: CASTAGRAEAFF.